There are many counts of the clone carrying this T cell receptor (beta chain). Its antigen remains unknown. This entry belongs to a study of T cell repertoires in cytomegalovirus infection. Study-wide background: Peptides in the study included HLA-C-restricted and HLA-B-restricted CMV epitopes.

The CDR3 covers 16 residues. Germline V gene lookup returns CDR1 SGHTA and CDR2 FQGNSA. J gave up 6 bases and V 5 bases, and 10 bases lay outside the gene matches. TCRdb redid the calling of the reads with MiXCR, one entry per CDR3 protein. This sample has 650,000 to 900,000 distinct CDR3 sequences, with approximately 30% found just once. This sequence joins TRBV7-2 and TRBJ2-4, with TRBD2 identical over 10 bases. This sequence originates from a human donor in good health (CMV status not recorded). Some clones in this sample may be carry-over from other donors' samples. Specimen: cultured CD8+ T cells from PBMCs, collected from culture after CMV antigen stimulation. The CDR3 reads CASSTSGGAERNIQYF. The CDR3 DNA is TGTGCCAGCAGCACAAGCGGGGGGGCGGAAAGAAACATTCAGTACTTC.